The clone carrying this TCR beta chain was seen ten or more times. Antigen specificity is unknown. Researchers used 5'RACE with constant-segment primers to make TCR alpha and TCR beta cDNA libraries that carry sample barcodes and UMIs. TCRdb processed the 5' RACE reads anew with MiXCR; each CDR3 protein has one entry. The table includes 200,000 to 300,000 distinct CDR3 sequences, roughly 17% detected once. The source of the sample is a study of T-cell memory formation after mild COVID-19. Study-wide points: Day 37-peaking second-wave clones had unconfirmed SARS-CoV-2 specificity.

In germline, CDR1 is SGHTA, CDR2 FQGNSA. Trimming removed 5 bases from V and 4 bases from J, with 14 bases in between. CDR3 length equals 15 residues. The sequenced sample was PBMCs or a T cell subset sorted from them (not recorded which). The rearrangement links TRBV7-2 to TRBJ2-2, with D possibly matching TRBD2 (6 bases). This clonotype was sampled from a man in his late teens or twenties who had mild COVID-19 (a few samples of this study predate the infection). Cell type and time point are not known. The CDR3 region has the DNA TGTGCCAGCAGCCTGCTATCCGGGGGCACCGGGGAGCTGTTTTTT. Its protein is CASSLLSGGTGELFF.